This TCR beta chain was observed in a study of T cell repertoires in cytomegalovirus infection. Comment on this clonotype: Its antigen is not known.

TCRdb reprocessed the reads with MiXCR, giving one entry per CDR3 protein. The sample lists about 890,000 distinct CDR3 sequences, 25% to 40% seen once, with around 15% in the top ten. The sequence was collected from a human donor in good health (CMV status not recorded). Some clones in this sample may be carry-over from other donors' samples. The sample consisted of cultured CD8+ T cells from PBMCs, taken from culture after CMV antigen stimulation.

This chain's CDR3 is CASSQVLRGGGETQYF. The CDR3 bases are TGCGCCAGCAGCCAAGTTCTGCGGGGGGGCGGTGAGACCCAGTACTTC. The rearrangement links TRBV4-1 to TRBJ2-5, with 9 bases aligning to TRBD2. CDR1 MGHRA and CDR2 YSYEKL come from the germline V gene. V shed 1 base, J shed 5 bases, and the junction held 8 bases outside the gene matches. The CDR3 loop spans 16 amino acids.